This TCR beta chain came from a study of blood T cell repertoires in COVID-19. As for the study in general: In each case, the material was cDNA or gDNA derived from T cells, B-cell-depleted T cells, or PBMCs.

This CDR3 has 15 amino acids. Germline CDR1 is LNHDA and CDR2 is SQIVND (reference sequence). V shed 11 bases and J 0 bases; nucleotides not matched to a gene: 7. Data came from immunoSEQ multiplex PCR; TCRdb stores just in-frame clones and leaves some out. The table lists some 670,000 clones, 75% to 90% of them singletons. The receptor comes from a woman aged 18-29 years with acute or convalescent COVID-19. Material for sequencing was peripheral blood. This chain connects TRBV19 to TRBJ1-3, with 10 nucleotides matching TRBD1. The CDR3 loop reads CASKTGGFSGNTIYF. The CDR3 region has the DNA TGTGCCTCGAAGACAGGGGGCTTCTCTGGAAACACCATATATTTT.